This T cell receptor beta chain was captured in a study of blood T cells in healthy people across ages. This clonotype turned up a few times. Combining a sample-barcoded 5' primer with a J-beta primer mix, a second PCR ran for roughly 6 to 12 cycles. TCRdb ran MiXCR on the 5' RACE reads and lists one entry per CDR3 protein. This table holds under 950,000 distinct CDR3 sequences, 20% to 25% found once. The specimen sequenced was blood. This TCR came from a man between 65 and 79 years old in good health.

CDR3 residues: CASKAGTGGNTEAFF. CDR3 sequence (DNA): TGTGCCAGCAAAGCGGGAACAGGGGGCAACACTGAAGCTTTCTTT. This sequence joins TRBV2 and TRBJ1-1; 9 bases fit TRBD1. This CDR3 spans 15 amino acids. CDR1 and CDR2 (germline): SNHLY, FYNNEI. Germline trimming cut 7 bases from V and 2 bases from J; bases unmatched to any gene: 8.